This T cell receptor beta chain derives from a study of blood T cells in healthy people across ages. Whole-study results and caveats: The authors considered diversity estimates from one million T cells to be underestimates.

Deletions cut 5 bases from V and 0 bases from J, with 17 bases between. Germline V gives CDR1 SGHAT, CDR2 FQNNGV. The CDR3 sequence is 18 residues long. A sample-barcoded 5' primer and a J-beta primer mix were used in a second PCR of about 7 to 12 cycles. One entry per CDR3 protein, called by TCRdb with MiXCR from the 5' RACE reads. Altogether 1.5 million to 2 million distinct CDR3 sequences are present, about 32% being singletons, with the ten largest covering around 11%. A note on this clonotype: Its specificity is unknown.

Drawing of peripheral blood yielded 7.5 to 10 milliliters from each donor. Sequencing was done on a sample of blood. This TCR came from a woman aged 25 to 39 in good health. The chain employs TRBV11-2 and TRBJ1-6, with TRBD1 as a possible D gene (6 bases). The CDR3 bases are TGTGCCAGCAGCCCGGGGGGCAGGGGTTCCTCCTATAATTCACCCCTCCACTTT. It is translated as CASSPGGRGSSYNSPLHF.